The source of this T cell receptor beta chain is a study of CD8 T cells in ankylosing spondylitis. Study observations and caveats: For ankylosing spondylitis blood, a TCR beta motif of under ten highly homologous variants appeared characteristic.

V was pared by 6 bases and J by 1 base, with 9 bases between. CDR3 size: 13 residues. This clonotype showed up many times. Antigen unknown. MiXCR was run by TCRdb on the 5' RACE reads, yielding one entry per CDR3 protein. In the table there are about 750,000 distinct CDR3 sequences, roughly 19% of which are singletons. The V call is TRBV12-3 or TRBV12-4, the J call TRBJ1-1; TRBD1 is a possible D gene (6 bases). Sequencing used blood, either unsorted or a sorted T cell fraction (not recorded which). This clonotype was obtained from a male donor with ankylosing spondylitis. The CDR3 here is CASRTGRNTEAFF. The CDR3 DNA reads TGTGCCAGCAGGACAGGTCGGAACACTGAAGCTTTCTTT.